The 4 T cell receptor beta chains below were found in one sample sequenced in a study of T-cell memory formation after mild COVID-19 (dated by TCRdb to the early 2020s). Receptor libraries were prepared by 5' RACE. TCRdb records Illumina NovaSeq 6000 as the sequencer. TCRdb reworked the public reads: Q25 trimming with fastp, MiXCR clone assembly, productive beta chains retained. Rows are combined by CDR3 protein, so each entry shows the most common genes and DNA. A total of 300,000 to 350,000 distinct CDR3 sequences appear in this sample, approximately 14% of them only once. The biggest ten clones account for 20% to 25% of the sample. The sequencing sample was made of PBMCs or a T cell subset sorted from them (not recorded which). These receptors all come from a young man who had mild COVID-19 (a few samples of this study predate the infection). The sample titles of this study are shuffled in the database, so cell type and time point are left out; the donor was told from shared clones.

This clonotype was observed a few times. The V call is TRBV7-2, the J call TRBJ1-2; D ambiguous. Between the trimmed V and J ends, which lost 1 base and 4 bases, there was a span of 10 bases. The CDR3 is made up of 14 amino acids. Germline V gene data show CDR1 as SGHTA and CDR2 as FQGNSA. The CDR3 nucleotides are TGTGCCAGCAGCTTAGTATCATCGATCTATGGCTACACCTTC. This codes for CASSLVSSIYGYTF.

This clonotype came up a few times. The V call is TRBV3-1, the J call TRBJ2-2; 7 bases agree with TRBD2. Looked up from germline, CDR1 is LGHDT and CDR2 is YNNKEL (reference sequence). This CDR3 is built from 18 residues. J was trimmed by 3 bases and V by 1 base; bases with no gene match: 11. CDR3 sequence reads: CASSQASWLADYTGELFF. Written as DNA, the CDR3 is TGTGCCAGCAGCCAAGCGTCGTGGCTAGCGGATTACACCGGGGAGCTGTTTTTT.

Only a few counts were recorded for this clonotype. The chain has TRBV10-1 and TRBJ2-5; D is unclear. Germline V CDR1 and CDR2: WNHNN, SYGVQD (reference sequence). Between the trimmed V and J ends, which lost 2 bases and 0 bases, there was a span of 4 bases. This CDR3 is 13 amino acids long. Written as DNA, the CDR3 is TGCGCCAGCAGTGAGGGACACCAAGAGACCCAGTACTTC. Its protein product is CASSEGHQETQYF.

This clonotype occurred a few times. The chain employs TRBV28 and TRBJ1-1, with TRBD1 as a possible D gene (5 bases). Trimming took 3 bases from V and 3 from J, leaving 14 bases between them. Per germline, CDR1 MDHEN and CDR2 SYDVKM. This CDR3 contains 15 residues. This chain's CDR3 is CASSFGGFLYTEAFF. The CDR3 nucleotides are TGTGCCAGCAGTTTCGGGGGTTTTCTGTACACTGAAGCTTTCTTT. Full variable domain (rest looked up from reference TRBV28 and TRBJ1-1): DVKVTQSSRYLVKRTGEKVFLECVQDMDHENMFWYRQDPGLGLRLIYFSYDVKMKEKGDIPEGYSVSREKKERFSLILESASTNQTSMYLCASSFGGFLYTEAFFGQGTRLTVV.